A selection of T cell receptor beta chains follows, all from one sample in a study of T cell changes during pregnancy in multiple sclerosis. Assay used: immunoSEQ multiplex PCR; TCRdb lists only in-frame clones, some missing. The sample gives roughly 38,000 clones, 90% to 95% of which show up once; around 0.7% is in the top ten. Here the sequenced sample was CD4+ T cells from peripheral blood mononuclear cells, taken in the second trimester of pregnancy. The source of these receptors is a female donor in good health, enrolled as a control in a pregnancy study. CDR3s include the opening cysteine and the closing phenylalanine or tryptophan. The order of the fields is clone size, V gene, J gene, D gene, CDR3 protein, CDR3 DNA. The D gene is left open where the match is weak. The size field is filled for only some rows; it gives once, few, many or a size class.

NA,TRBV6-5,TRBJ1-2,NA,CASSYSGPPYGYTF,TGTGCCAGCAGTTACTCGGGGCCCCCGTATGGCTACACCTTC
NA,TRBV29-1,TRBJ2-5,TRBD2,CSVEGGRGVETQYF,TGCAGCGTTGAGGGCGGGAGGGGCGTAGAGACCCAGTACTTC
NA,TRBV30,TRBJ1-2,TRBD1,CAWSATGTGGGIVNPGYGYTF,TGTGCCTGGAGCGCTACCGGGACAGGGGGCGGCATTGTTAACCCCGGATATGGCTACACCTTC
once,TRBV15,TRBJ2-5,NA,CATSRETGGETQYF,TGTGCCACCAGCAGGGAGACAGGAGGAGAGACCCAGTACTTC
NA,TRBV5-1,TRBJ2-5,NA,CASSPGIRGQETQYF,TGCGCCAGCAGCCCTGGGATCAGGGGACAAGAGACCCAGTACTTC
NA,TRBV29-1,TRBJ1-2,TRBD1,CSVRTGGNYGYTF,TGCAGCGTGAGGACAGGGGGGAACTATGGCTACACCTTC
few,TRBV2,TRBJ2-2,TRBD2,CASSGAGRNTGELFF,TGTGCCAGCAGTGGAGCGGGGAGGAACACCGGGGAGCTGTTTTTT
NA,TRBV9,TRBJ1-2,NA,CASSVAGGLDGYTF,TGTGCCAGCAGCGTAGCTGGGGGCCTCGATGGCTACACCTTC
NA,TRBV5-1,TRBJ2-2,NA,CASSPVLAAGNTGELFF,TGCGCCAGCAGCCCGGTTTTGGCGGCGGGGAACACCGGGGAGCTGTTTTTT
NA,TRBV19,TRBJ1-4,NA,CAPGEKLFF,TGTGCCCCAGGTGAAAAACTGTTTTTT
NA,TRBV7-2,TRBJ1-2,NA,CASSLPGGGNYGYTF,TGTGCCAGCAGCTTACCGGGGGGCGGCAACTATGGCTACACCTTC
NA,TRBV28,TRBJ2-5,TRBD2,CASSASSGGARETQYF,TGTGCCAGCAGTGCATCTAGCGGGGGGGCCCGGGAGACCCAGTACTTC
NA,TRBV5-1,TRBJ2-3,TRBD2,CASSLPHGGGSDTQYF,TGCGCCAGCAGCTTGCCCCACGGGGGGGGGTCAGATACGCAGTATTTT
NA,TRBV2,TRBJ1-2,NA,CASSETGGRSGYTF,TGTGCCAGCAGTGAAACGGGGGGGCGCAGTGGCTACACCTTC
once,TRBV2,TRBJ2-4,TRBD1,CASSVGRQGQYGVAKNIQYF,TGTGCCAGCAGTGTGGGTCGACAGGGACAATACGGGGTAGCCAAAAACATTCAGTACTTC
NA,TRBV7-2,TRBJ1-6,NA,CASSLGSSRGGSPLHF,TGTGCCAGCAGCTTAGGTTCGAGCAGGGGCGGTTCACCCCTCCACTTT
NA,TRBV7-6,TRBJ2-7,NA,CASSLGGGSYEQYF,TGTGCCAGCAGCTTAGGAGGGGGCTCCTACGAGCAGTACTTC
once,TRBV18,TRBJ1-2,NA,CASSPILGREGGYTF,TGTGCCAGCTCACCGATCTTGGGCAGGGAGGGAGGCTACACCTTC
NA,TRBV30,TRBJ2-1,TRBD1,CAWSVAQGGVSYNEQFF,TGTGCCTGGAGTGTGGCACAGGGGGGTGTCTCCTACAATGAGCAGTTCTTC
NA,TRBV6-5,TRBJ2-2,NA,CASVPDSLGTGELFF,TGTGCCAGCGTCCCAGACAGTCTGGGCACCGGGGAGCTGTTTTTT
NA,TRBV6-5,TRBJ2-3,TRBD2,CASTWRGWADTQYF,TGTGCCAGCACCTGGCGGGGGTGGGCAGATACGCAGTATTTT
NA,TRBV6-5,TRBJ1-2,TRBD1,CASSRTGGYGYTF,TGTGCCAGCAGTCGGACAGGGGGCTATGGCTACACCTTC
NA,TRBV19,TRBJ2-1,TRBD1,CASSIGDRGNEQFF,TGTGCCAGTAGTATAGGGGACAGGGGAAATGAGCAGTTCTTC
NA,TRBV27,TRBJ2-1,TRBD2,CASSRWLAGVSGGEQFF,TGTGCCAGCAGCCGATGGCTAGCGGGGGTCTCGGGTGGTGAGCAGTTCTTC
NA,TRBV28,TRBJ2-2,NA,CASTGGGMTLAGELFF,TGTGCCAGCACGGGTGGAGGGATGACCTTAGCCGGGGAGCTGTTTTTT
NA,TRBV4-3,TRBJ1-3,NA,CASSQRIGEIGNTIYF,TGCGCCAGCAGCCAAAGAATCGGGGAAATCGGAAACACCATATATTTT
NA,TRBV27,TRBJ1-4,TRBD1,CASSLRGRLINEKLFF,TGTGCCAGCAGTTTGAGGGGGCGCCTTATTAATGAAAAACTGTTTTTT
NA,TRBV2,TRBJ2-5,NA,CASTGTKETQYF,TGTGCCAGCACCGGGACAAAAGAGACCCAGTACTTC
once,TRBV9,TRBJ2-5,TRBD2,CASSVIAGGGETQYF,TGTGCCAGCAGCGTAATAGCGGGGGGAGGGGAGACCCAGTACTTC
NA,TRBV21-1,TRBJ2-3,NA,CASSTQDRVHGTDTQYF,TGTGCCAGCAGCACGCAAGACAGGGTGCATGGCACAGATACGCAGTATTTT
NA,TRBV2,TRBJ1-1,NA,CASREYRDWGEAFF,TGTGCCAGCAGGGAATACAGGGATTGGGGAGAAGCTTTCTTT
NA,TRBV7-9,TRBJ1-2,NA,CASSLTEINYGYTF,TGTGCCAGCAGCTTAACAGAAATCAACTATGGCTACACCTTC
NA,TRBV18,TRBJ1-2,NA,CASSPQRGAGRMANYGYTF,TGTGCCAGCTCACCCCAAAGGGGTGCCGGGCGAATGGCTAACTATGGCTACACCTTC
NA,TRBV2,TRBJ2-2,TRBD1,CASSVRDREGGELFF,TGTGCCAGCAGTGTTCGGGACAGGGAGGGCGGGGAGCTGTTTTTT
NA,TRBV27,TRBJ2-1,NA,CASSFTLGGYNEQFF,TGTGCCAGCAGTTTTACTTTAGGAGGGTACAATGAGCAGTTCTTC
NA,TRBV30,TRBJ1-2,NA,CAWSTGNYGYTF,TGTGCCTGGAGTACAGGGAACTATGGCTACACCTTC
NA,TRBV7-7,TRBJ2-1,NA,CASSLGEWAGEQFF,TGTGCTAGCAGCTTAGGCGAGTGGGCGGGGGAGCAGTTCTTC
NA,TRBV19,TRBJ2-3,TRBD2,CASSIVAGGTDTQYF,TGTGCCAGTAGTATTGTAGCGGGGGGAACAGATACGCAGTATTTT
NA,TRBV13,TRBJ2-3,TRBD2,CASSLGGLVVADTQYF,TGTGCCAGCAGCTTAGGGGGACTAGTGGTGGCAGATACGCAGTATTTT
NA,TRBV10-3,TRBJ2-1,TRBD1,CAISESRGTGGAYEQFF,TGTGCCATCAGTGAGTCGAGAGGGACAGGTGGTGCCTATGAGCAGTTCTTC
NA,TRBV14,TRBJ1-1,NA,CASSLTRGTEAFF,TGTGCCAGCAGCCTAACCAGGGGTACTGAAGCTTTCTTT
NA,TRBV15,TRBJ2-3,TRBD1,CATSRGQGAADTQYF,TGTGCCACCAGCAGAGGACAGGGGGCTGCAGATACGCAGTATTTT
NA,TRBV18,TRBJ2-2,NA,CASSPPGSTGELFF,TGTGCCAGCTCACCACCAGGGAGTACCGGGGAGCTGTTTTTT
once,TRBV5-1,TRBJ2-1,NA,CASSLGSVEVEQFF,TGCGCCAGCAGCTTGGGCAGCGTAGAGGTTGAGCAGTTCTTC
NA,TRBV11-2,TRBJ1-1,NA,CASSLEGVGNTEAFF,TGTGCCAGCAGCTTAGAGGGCGTTGGGAACACTGAAGCTTTCTTT
NA,TRBV2,TRBJ2-7,TRBD1,CASRRDGQGGYEQYF,TGTGCCAGCAGACGAGACGGACAGGGGGGGTACGAGCAGTACTTC
NA,TRBV7-2,TRBJ1-2,NA,CASSSWGPGDNYGYTF,TGTGCCAGCAGCTCTTGGGGCCCGGGGGACAACTATGGCTACACCTTC
NA,TRBV11-2,TRBJ1-3,NA,CASSQTGTPSGNTIYF,TGTGCCAGCAGCCAAACCGGGACACCCTCTGGAAACACCATATATTTT
NA,TRBV6-1,TRBJ1-2,TRBD1,CASISGGTGDGYTF,TGTGCCAGCATTTCAGGTGGGACAGGGGATGGCTACACCTTC